This T cell receptor beta chain was observed in a study of cytomegalovirus exposure and HLA in healthy donors. PCR primers comprised 60 Vbeta and 13 Jbeta primers. Repertoires were generated with immunoSEQ multiplex PCR, while TCRdb's copy carries only in-frame clones and drops some. Of roughly 180,000 clones in the sample, 84% are singletons; the top ten hold around 4.8%. Comment on this clone: The antigen is not known.

With 4 bases removed from V and 1 base from J, the gap between germline ends came to 7 bases. The CDR3 covers 14 residues. The germline V gene has CDR1 SGHVS and CDR2 FNYEAQ. Study findings and constraints: Sequencing probably produced one cluster of sequence variants that were highly shared.

Source material: PBMCs. The chain links TRBV7-6 to TRBJ2-2, with D maybe TRBD1 (5 bases). The TCR comes from a girl aged 10 to 17 in good health and CMV-seropositive. CDR3 sequence reads: CASSYGQNTGELFF. The CDR3 DNA sequence: TGTGCCAGCAGCTATGGACAGAACACCGGGGAGCTGTTTTTT.